Below, 16 T cell receptor beta chains from the same sample are listed, as sequenced in a study of regulatory T cells in long-lasting Graves disease. Through Arm-PCR of CDR3 regions and iRepertoire HTBI primers, TCR beta libraries were built. One entry per CDR3 protein, called by TCRdb with MiXCR from the multiplex PCR reads. Here the sample spans 500,000 or so distinct CDR3 sequences, 16% being singletons. Indicated time point: newly diagnosed GD, antithyroid drugs for less than 3 months. TCR sequences were obtained from RNA taken from PBMCs. These data are also associated with another study on T cells in Graves' hyperthyroidism and ophthalmopathy.

The material sequenced was peripheral blood mononuclear cells (PBMCs), taken at new diagnosis, from a patient treated with antithyroid drugs. The receptors originated from a woman aged 40-60 years with Graves disease.

This clonotype was counted at least ten times. The genes are TRBV6-1 and TRBJ1-4; perhaps TRBD1 as D (5 bases). The CDR3 consists of 15 residues. V lost 7 bases and J lost 0, with 12 bases in between. From germline, CDR1 is MNHNS and CDR2 SASEGT. The CDR3 DNA is TGTGCCAGCACGCTCGGGGACGCAACTAATGAAAAACTGTTTTTT. Its protein is CASTLGDATNEKLFF.

This clonotype was seen many times. This sequence joins TRBV20-1 and TRBJ1-3, with 9 bases lining up with TRBD1. CDR1 and CDR2 (germline): DFQATT, SNEGSKA (reference sequence). This CDR3 has 15 amino acids. V shed 2 bases and J 3 bases; nucleotides not matched to a gene: 5. The CDR3 is CSARQGQGVGNTIYF. The CDR3 bases are TGCAGTGCTAGACAGGGACAGGGAGTTGGAAACACCATATATTTT.

This clonotype was counted many times. This chain uses TRBV7-9 with TRBJ2-3, with D unresolved. This CDR3 is 13 amino acids long. CDR1 and CDR2 from the germline V gene are SEHNR and FQNEAQ (reference sequence). Trimming took 7 bases from V and 4 from J, leaving 12 bases between them. The CDR3 loop is CASNQHEADTQYF. CDR3 nucleotide sequence: TGTGCCAGCAACCAACATGAGGCAGATACGCAGTATTTT.

This clonotype was seen repeatedly, ten times or more. The CDR3 DNA reads as TGTGCCAGCACCACCAACAGGGCCGAGCAGTACTTC. It translates to CASTTNRAEQYF. The gene calls are TRBV6-2 or TRBV6-3 and TRBJ2-7, with TRBD1 as a possible D gene (6 bases). Trimming stripped 7 bases from V and 6 bases from J, with 13 bases between. CDR3 length: 12 residues. Germline lookup yields CDR1 MNHEY and CDR2 SVGEGT.

This clonotype was observed many times. The J gene is TRBJ2-3, the V gene TRBV12-3 or TRBV12-4, with D possibly being TRBD1 (5 bases). Trimming removed 1 base from V and 6 bases from J, with 8 bases in between. The CDR3 spans 13 residues. The CDR3 DNA follows: TGTGCCAGCAGTTTAGGTTCAGGGGATACGCAGTATTTT. Amino acid sequence: CASSLGSGDTQYF.

This clonotype has at least ten counts. J is TRBJ1-2 and V is TRBV27; D uncertain. The germline V gene encodes CDR1 MNHEY and CDR2 SMNVEV (reference sequence). CDR3 length: 13 residues. V dropped 6 bases and J dropped 6 bases, with 14 bases sitting between them. The CDR3 bases are TGTGCCAGCAGAAAGTCCGACCTTGATGGCTACACCTTC. Its protein is CASRKSDLDGYTF.

In its sample, this clonotype was seen many times. The chain recombines TRBV2 with TRBJ2-7; no clear D. V was clipped by 0 bases and J by 4 bases, with 4 bases between them. The CDR3 has 12 residues. CDR1 SNHLY and CDR2 FYNNEI come from the germline V gene. DNA for the CDR3: TGTGCCAGCAGTGAAGCATTTTACGAGCAGTACTTC. Protein sequence: CASSEAFYEQYF.

This clonotype was counted ten times or more. This chain links TRBV3-1 with TRBJ2-7; D is ambiguous. With 1 base removed from V and 1 base from J, the gap between germline ends came to 8 bases. The germline V gene has CDR1 LGHDT and CDR2 YNNKEL (reference sequence). This CDR3 has 14 amino acids. CDR3 sequence (DNA): TGTGCCAGCAGCCAAGGTCCCGGATCCTACGAGCAGTACTTC. This sequence encodes CASSQGPGSYEQYF.

This clonotype was found many times. The V and J genes are TRBV5-1 and TRBJ2-1; D gene uncertain. Germline V gene data show CDR1 as SGHRS and CDR2 as YFSETQ. This CDR3 region has 15 residues. Trimming removed 4 bases at V and 10 bases at J, with 21 bases between. The CDR3: CASSPRPPLDEEQFF. For the CDR3, the DNA is TGCGCCAGCAGCCCGCGACCCCCTCTGGATGAAGAGCAGTTCTTC.

This clonotype occurred once. The rearrangement links TRBV12-3 or TRBV12-4 to TRBJ1-2; TRBD1 is a possible D gene (6 bases). The ends were cut back, 7 bases at V and 3 bases at J, with 15 bases in the middle. This CDR3 has 14 amino acids. The CDR3 nucleotides are TGTGCCAGCACCTTGGGGGGCGGTTACTATGGCTACACCTTC. Translated, it gives CASTLGGGYYGYTF.

This clonotype was counted at least ten times. The chain employs TRBV20-1 and TRBJ2-1, with 15 bases fitting TRBD2. The junction had 10 bases not matched to a gene; V was cut back by 6 bases and J by 4 bases. CDR1 and CDR2 from the germline V gene are DFQATT and SNEGSKA (reference sequence). The CDR3 covers 17 residues. The CDR3 DNA follows: TGCAGTGCCGCGGGACTAGCGGGGGGCGTGGGTTACAATGAGCAGTTCTTC. Residues: CSAAGLAGGVGYNEQFF.

The chain carries TRBV5-1 and TRBJ2-2, with D possibly called TRBD1 or TRBD2 (5 bases each). The CDR3 sequence is 14 residues long. The V end lost 0 bases, the J end lost 6 bases, and 9 bases lay between the germline ends. Germline-derived CDR1 and CDR2 are SGHRS and YFSETQ. The CDR3 sequence is CASSLELGAGELFF. The CDR3 region has the DNA TGCGCCAGCAGCTTGGAATTGGGGGCCGGGGAGCTGTTTTTT.

This clonotype appeared many times. The genes are TRBV11-2 and TRBJ1-6; tentative D call: TRBD1 (6 bases). This CDR3 is 15 amino acids long. Trimming shortened V by 6 bases and J by 3 bases, and 12 bases separated the two germline ends. Germline CDR1 and CDR2: SGHAT and FQNNGV. The CDR3 nucleotides are TGTGCCAGCAGGAGACCGGGACACTATAATTCACCCCTCCACTTT. This codes for CASRRPGHYNSPLHF.

This clonotype appeared a few times. V and J are TRBV20-1 and TRBJ2-1; 10 bases align to TRBD1. The CDR3 extends over 13 amino acids. Germline-derived CDR1 and CDR2 are DFQATT and SNEGSKA (reference sequence). After removal of 5 bases from V and 7 bases from J, the junction contained 5 bases not matched to a gene. Written as DNA, the CDR3 is TGCAGTGCTCCCCGGGACAGGGGAAATGAGCAGTTCTTC. It is translated as CSAPRDRGNEQFF.

This clonotype was seen many times. The chain links TRBV18 to TRBJ1-1; D is unclear. The CDR3 loop spans 12 amino acids. With 8 bases removed from V and 2 bases from J, the gap between germline ends came to 9 bases. Germline lookup yields CDR1 KGHSH and CDR2 LQKENI. The DNA of the CDR3 is TGTGCCAGCAGCCCATATAACACTGAAGCTTTCTTT. The encoded protein is CASSPYNTEAFF.

This clonotype came up a few times. The chain uses TRBV19 and TRBJ2-1; TRBD1 or TRBD2 may be the D gene (5 bases each). This CDR3 region has 15 residues. The V gene's germline CDR1 is LNHDA and CDR2 SQIVND (reference sequence). V was clipped by 3 bases and J by 6 bases, with 15 bases between them. The CDR3 protein is CASSIVRDPGNEQFF. CDR3 sequence (DNA): TGTGCCAGTAGTATCGTCCGGGACCCAGGCAATGAGCAGTTCTTC.